This entry lists 14 T cell receptor beta chains sequenced from one sample in a study of T-cell memory formation after mild COVID-19. TCRdb redid the calling of the 5' RACE reads with MiXCR, one entry per CDR3 protein. Among some 320,000 distinct CDR3 sequences listed, about 15% were seen once. Source material: PBMCs or a T cell subset sorted from them (not recorded which). The receptor set was obtained from a man between 18 and 35 years old who had mild COVID-19 (a few samples of this study predate the infection). Cell type and time point are not known.

The rearrangement links TRBV5-1 to TRBJ1-1, with TRBD1 as a possible D gene (5 bases). V was shortened by 4 bases and J by 8 bases, with 15 bases between the two germline ends. The V gene's germline CDR1 is SGHRS and CDR2 YFSETQ. There are 13 residues in the CDR3. The CDR3 spells CASSVGGGREAFF. The CDR3 DNA reads as TGCGCCAGCAGCGTGGGGGGGGGACGCGAAGCTTTCTTT.

This clonotype has more than one count but fewer than ten. The rearrangement links TRBV14 to TRBJ2-7; D gene unclear. CDR1 is SGHDN, CDR2 FVKESK, per germline. Trimming cost V 2 bases and J 2 bases, with 19 bases left between them. This CDR3 is built from 17 residues. The CDR3 DNA is TGTGCCAGCAGCCAACTCGCCGACCCCGGTGAAGCCTACGAGCAGTACGTC. It specifies CASSQLADPGEAYEQYV.

This clonotype was seen a handful of times. This chain joins TRBV7-2 and TRBJ2-5; 9 nucleotides agree with TRBD2. Germline-derived CDR1 and CDR2 are SGHTA and FQGNSA. The V and J ends lost 7 bases and 4 bases, in that order; junction bases with no gene match: 7. This CDR3 is 14 amino acids long. CDR3 in amino acids: CASTAGGGLETQYF. For the CDR3, the DNA is TGTGCCAGCACCGCGGGGGGGGGTTTAGAGACCCAGTACTTC.

The chain is built from TRBV4-2 and TRBJ1-2, with D possibly being TRBD1 (6 bases). Trimming stripped 2 bases from V and 6 bases from J, with 13 bases between. The CDR3 has 14 amino acids. Per germline, CDR1 LGHNA and CDR2 YNFKEQ. DNA of the CDR3: TGTGCCAGCAGCCAACTCCTGGGGGCGGATGGCTACACCTTC. Translating it yields CASSQLLGADGYTF.

The chain links TRBV6-5 to TRBJ2-2; tentatively, D is TRBD2 (5 bases). Germline V gene lookup returns CDR1 MNHEY and CDR2 SVGAGI. V lost 5 bases and J lost 2, with 15 bases in between. The CDR3 has 16 amino acids. The CDR3 nucleotides are TGTGCCAGCAGTCCACGGGGAAAGATTAACACCGGGGAGCTGTTTTTT. It is translated as CASSPRGKINTGELFF.

CDR3 in amino acids: CASSALDGASEAFF. Written as DNA, the CDR3 is TGTGCCAGTAGTGCCCTCGACGGAGCATCTGAAGCTTTCTTT. The genes are TRBV19 and TRBJ1-1; D is undetermined. V was clipped by 5 bases and J by 6 bases, with 16 bases between them. The CDR3 consists of 14 residues. Germline loops: CDR1 LNHDA, CDR2 SQIVND (reference sequence). Full variable domain (rest looked up from reference TRBV19 and TRBJ1-1): DGGITQSPKYLFRKEGQNVTLSCEQNLNHDAMYWYRQDPGQGLRLIYYSQIVNDFQKGDIAEGYSVSREKKESFPLTVTSAQKNPTAFYLCASSALDGASEAFFGQGTRLTVV.

This clonotype was found a few times. The V gene is TRBV6-5, the J gene TRBJ2-1; no reliable D call. The CDR3 consists of 13 residues. The V gene lost 2 bases and the J gene lost 4 bases, with 6 bases spanning the gap. The germline V gene encodes CDR1 MNHEY and CDR2 SVGAGI. The DNA for the CDR3 is TGTGCCAGCAGTTACGCGGTTTACAATGAGCAGTTCTTC. Its translation is CASSYAVYNEQFF.

This clonotype turned up a few times. This chain uses TRBV5-1 with TRBJ1-2, with 9 positions matching TRBD1. CDR3 size: 15 residues. The V segment lost 0 bases and the J segment 4 bases; nucleotides outside the gene matches: 4. The germline V gene encodes CDR1 SGHRS and CDR2 YFSETQ. The DNA for the CDR3 is TGCGCCAGCAGCTTGGCCGGGACAGGGCCCTATGGCTACACCTTC. Translating gives CASSLAGTGPYGYTF.

This clonotype was seen a few times. The J gene is TRBJ2-7, the V gene TRBV2; D remains unclear. There are 13 residues in the CDR3. CDR1 is SNHLY, CDR2 FYNNEI, per germline. V was cut by 2 bases and J by 2 bases, with 7 bases left in between. DNA of the CDR3: TGTGCCAGCAGTGAATCAGACGCCTACGAGCAGTACTTC. Its protein product is CASSESDAYEQYF. Looking up the rest from reference TRBV2 and TRBJ2-7 gives the full variable domain: EPEVTQTPSHQVTQMGQEVILRCVPISNHLYFYWYRQILGQKVEFLVSFYNNEISEKSEIFDDQFSVERPDGSNFTLKIRSTKLEDSAMYFCASSESDAYEQYFGPGTRLTVT.

This clonotype appeared a few times. This rearrangement joins TRBV2 to TRBJ1-2; no clear D. The V and J ends lost 1 base and 4 bases respectively, with 10 bases between them. This CDR3 spans 14 amino acids. Germline CDR1 and CDR2: SNHLY and FYNNEI. Here the CDR3 DNA reads TGTGCCAGCAGTGAAGAACGCTGGAGCTATGGCTACACCTTC. The encoded protein is CASSEERWSYGYTF.

V is TRBV7-2 and J is TRBJ1-2, with no clear D. The CDR3 totals 12 residues. Germline CDR1 SGHTA, CDR2 FQGNSA. The V gene lost 0 bases and the J gene lost 4 bases, with 3 bases spanning the gap. CDR3 protein: CASSLARYGYTF. The CDR3 nucleotides are TGTGCCAGCAGCTTAGCTCGCTATGGCTACACCTTC.

The chain links TRBV10-3 to TRBJ1-3, with a weak D call TRBD1 (5 bases). V shed 4 bases and J shed 4 bases, with 8 bases lying between them. The CDR3 is 13 residues long. Germline loops: CDR1 ENHRY, CDR2 SYGVKD. The CDR3 loop reads CAISVTGGNTIYF. In DNA form, the CDR3 reads TGTGCCATCAGTGTCACAGGCGGAAACACCATATATTTT.

The table lists this clonotype with many counts. A read error may account for a junction end that differs from germline. This chain links TRBV7-2 with TRBJ2-3; 9 bases are a match to TRBD2. From germline, CDR1 is SGHTA and CDR2 FQGNSA. CDR3 length equals 13 residues. CDR3 sequence reads: CASSLAGSDTQYF. The DNA for the CDR3 is TGTGCCAGCAGCCTAGCGGGGTCAGATACGCAGTATTTT.

The chain has TRBV11-2 and TRBJ2-3, with no clear D. This CDR3 contains 14 residues. Germline loops: CDR1 SGHAT, CDR2 FQNNGV. V was clipped by 1 base and J by 4 bases, with 9 bases between them. CDR3 in DNA: TGTGCCAGCAGCTTAGTGGGCTGGGCAGATACGCAGTATTTT. Protein product: CASSLVGWADTQYF.